This entry features one TCR beta chain sequence. The CDR3 length is 16 residues. Deletions cut 0 bases from V and 8 bases from J, with 16 bases between. Germline lookup yields CDR1 LNHDA and CDR2 SQIVND (reference sequence). The sample belongs to a study of blood T cell repertoires in COVID-19. Study as a whole: Samples came from the United States, Italy and Spain, spanning acute and convalescent COVID-19. In each case, the material was cDNA or gDNA derived from T cells, B-cell-depleted T cells, or PBMCs.

How the authors handled the data: Estimated nucleated cell counts came from reference gene primer amplification. Profiling relied on immunoSEQ multiplex PCR, and the TCRdb table lists in-frame clones only, not all of them. The V and J calls and the clone size are those of that table, but D and trimming were determined from the DNA. The repertoire holds 250,000 to 350,000 clones, with 70% to 90% as singletons. Cohorts were determined from participant-reported clinical history. Sequencing input: PBMCs or T cells enriched from blood (not recorded which). This receptor was obtained from an older woman in a cohort exposed to, infected with or recovered from COVID-19 (not recorded which). The V gene is TRBV19, the J gene TRBJ1-4, with no clear D. In DNA, the CDR3 is TGTGCCAGTAGTATAGAAGGAGGGAGAAGATGGGAAAAACTGTTTTTT. Protein: CASSIEGGRRWEKLFF. Looking up the rest from reference TRBV19 and TRBJ1-4 gives the full variable domain: DGGITQSPKYLFRKEGQNVTLSCEQNLNHDAMYWYRQDPGQGLRLIYYSQIVNDFQKGDIAEGYSVSREKKESFPLTVTSAQKNPTAFYLCASSIEGGRRWEKLFFGSGTQLSVL.